This is a list of T cell receptor beta chains from one sample in a study of Ad26.COV2.S vaccination and SARS-CoV-2 variants. Only in-frame clones appear in the TCRdb table, and some are missing; sequencing was by immunoSEQ multiplex PCR. This table holds fewer than 500,000 clones, 75% to 90% found once. The sample in question was peripheral blood, obtained in a trial of Ad26.COV2.S vaccine versus placebo. The receptors derive from a person between 18 and 65 years old who received the Ad26.COV2.S COVID-19 vaccine or a placebo. The CDR3 runs from the conserved cysteine through the conserved F or W. Fields, in order: V gene, D gene, clone size, J gene, CDR3 protein, CDR3 DNA. A D gene is named only where the DNA matches it firmly. The listing skips clone size in some rows; elsewhere it reads once, few, many or a size class.

TRBV6-6	-	once	TRBJ1-2	CASSPQEGGSGYTF	TGTGCCAGCAGTCCCCAAGAGGGGGGGTCTGGCTACACCTTC
TRBV29-1	-	-	TRBJ2-1	CSVSDRWISNEQFF	TGCAGCGTCTCAGACAGGTGGATTAGCAATGAGCAGTTCTTC
TRBV4-1	-	-	TRBJ1-2	CASSQERTRGYGYTF	TGCGCCAGCAGCCAAGAACGGACCCGTGGGTATGGCTACACCTTC
TRBV9	-	few	TRBJ1-5	CASSADGFGPQHF	TGTGCCAGCAGCGCGGACGGTTTTGGACCCCAGCATTTT
TRBV25-1	-	-	TRBJ1-3	CASSRVAGNTIYF	TGTGCCAGCAGTCGGGTCGCGGGAAACACCATATATTTT
TRBV7-9	-	once	TRBJ1-1	CASSLLGLMNTEAFF	TGTGCCAGCAGCCTGCTCGGACTGATGAACACTGAAGCTTTCTTT
TRBV19	TRBD2	-	TRBJ2-3	CASSAALTSGGTDTQYF	TGTGCCAGTAGTGCGGCCTTGACTAGCGGGGGCACAGATACGCAGTATTTT
TRBV11-1	-	-	TRBJ2-2	CASSLESTGELFF	TGTGCCAGCAGCTTAGAGAGCACCGGGGAGCTGTTTTTT
TRBV6-5	-	-	TRBJ1-1	CASSLHGLPNTEAFF	TGTGCCAGCAGTCTCCATGGACTGCCGAACACTGAAGCTTTCTTT
TRBV7-9	-	-	TRBJ2-7	CASSNSGNSYEQYF	TGTGCCAGCAGTAATTCAGGCAACTCCTACGAGCAGTACTTC
TRBV3-1/TRBV3-2	-	-	TRBJ2-3	CASSPHRATRSTDTQYF	TGTGCCAGCAGCCCCCACAGGGCTACACGGAGCACAGATACGCAGTATTTT
TRBV15	-	once	TRBJ2-7	CATSRGWREQYF	TGTGCCACCAGCAGAGGCTGGCGAGAGCAGTACTTC
TRBV5-1	-	-	TRBJ2-3	CASSLAARKTDTQYF	TGCGCCAGCAGCTTGGCGGCGCGGAAAACAGATACGCAGTATTTT
TRBV7-2	-	-	TRBJ2-1	CASTGSVGSSYNEQFF	TGTGCCAGCACGGGTTCGGTGGGGAGCTCCTACAATGAGCAGTTCTTC
TRBV7-3	-	-	TRBJ2-3	CASSPQASDTQYF	TGTGCCAGCAGCCCACAGGCTTCAGATACGCAGTATTTT
TRBV19	-	-	TRBJ2-1	CASSIRRGSYNEQFF	TGTGCCAGTAGTATAAGGAGGGGGTCCTACAATGAGCAGTTCTTC
TRBV4-1	-	-	TRBJ1-5	CASSQDSTAGQPQHF	TGCGCCAGCAGCCAAGATTCCACGGCGGGGCAGCCCCAGCATTTT
TRBV19	TRBD2	-	TRBJ2-2	CASTWSGRVTGELFF	TGTGCCAGTACCTGGAGCGGGAGAGTCACCGGGGAGCTGTTTTTT
TRBV28	-	-	TRBJ2-3	CASSFLVENTDTQYF	TGTGCCAGCAGTTTCTTGGTGGAGAACACAGATACGCAGTATTTT
TRBV2	-	-	TRBJ2-1	CASSEPGEGAYNEQFF	TGTGCCAGCAGTGAACCGGGAGAGGGGGCCTACAATGAGCAGTTCTTC
TRBV28	-	-	TRBJ1-5	CASSLWAGGNQPQHF	TGTGCCAGCAGTTTATGGGCGGGGGGCAATCAGCCCCAGCATTTT
TRBV19	-	-	TRBJ1-1	CASRDSLNTEAFF	TGTGCCAGTAGGGACAGCCTGAACACTGAAGCTTTCTTT
TRBV28	-	once	TRBJ1-5	CASNSLLRGDQPQHF	TGTGCCAGCAACTCCCTGCTACGGGGGGATCAGCCCCAGCATTTT
TRBV9	-	once	TRBJ2-7	CASSVSPTYEQYF	TGTGCCAGCAGCGTCTCCCCCACCTACGAGCAGTACTTC
TRBV28	-	-	TRBJ2-3	CASSLRTWGTQYF	TGTGCCAGCAGTTTAAGAACGTGGGGTACGCAGTATTTT
TRBV20-1	-	-	TRBJ1-1	CSASRLNTEAFF	TGCAGTGCTAGTCGGCTGAACACTGAAGCTTTCTTT
TRBV9	-	-	TRBJ2-2	CASSTNVGDTGELFF	TGTGCCAGCAGCACGAACGTTGGAGACACCGGGGAGCTGTTTTTT
TRBV11-3	-	few	TRBJ2-2	CASSLIATGELFF	TGTGCCAGCAGCTTAATAGCGACTGGGGAGCTGTTTTTT
TRBV5-4	-	-	TRBJ2-5	CASSFTSETQYF	TGTGCCAGCAGCTTCACGTCCGAGACCCAGTACTTC
TRBV5-5	-	-	TRBJ1-4	CASSWPGADEKLFF	TGTGCCAGCAGCTGGCCGGGCGCGGATGAAAAACTGTTTTTT
TRBV10-3	-	-	TRBJ2-1	CAISEDTSSYNEQFF	TGTGCCATCAGTGAGGACACGAGCTCCTACAATGAGCAGTTCTTC
TRBV27	-	-	TRBJ2-3	CASSRDQTTDTQYF	TGTGCCAGCAGTCGGGATCAGACTACAGATACGCAGTATTTT
TRBV5-1	-	-	TRBJ2-1	CASSSGTGTYNEQFF	TGCGCCAGCAGCTCCGGGACTGGGACCTACAATGAGCAGTTCTTC
TRBV2	-	-	TRBJ2-3	CASSEGLSTDTQYF	TGTGCCAGCAGTGAAGGTCTCAGCACAGATACGCAGTATTTT
TRBV5-1	TRBD1	few	TRBJ1-1	CASSWDRANTEAFF	TGCGCCAGCAGCTGGGACAGGGCGAACACTGAAGCTTTCTTT
TRBV7-2	-	-	TRBJ2-2	CASSLNLVGFGELFF	TGTGCCAGCAGCTTAAATCTTGTGGGGTTCGGGGAGCTGTTTTTT
TRBV3-1/TRBV3-2	TRBD1	-	TRBJ2-7	CASSPRDRGPEQYF	TGTGCCAGCAGCCCCCGGGACAGGGGGCCCGAGCAGTACTTC
TRBV4-1	-	-	TRBJ2-7	CASSQDWGFNYEQYF	TGCGCCAGCAGCCAAGATTGGGGATTCAATTACGAGCAGTACTTC
TRBV5-8	TRBD1	-	TRBJ1-5	CASSLGQGAWYQPQHF	TGTGCCAGCAGCTTGGGACAGGGGGCTTGGTATCAGCCCCAGCATTTT
TRBV27	-	-	TRBJ1-5	CASSLSAAYSNQPQHF	TGTGCCAGCAGTCTCTCGGCGGCCTATAGCAATCAGCCCCAGCATTTT
TRBV7-9	-	-	TRBJ1-6	CASRQGFNNSPLHF	TGTGCCAGCAGGCAGGGGTTTAATAATTCACCCCTCCACTTT
TRBV21-1	-	-	TRBJ2-7	CASSKGTGGPSYEQYF	TGTGCCAGCAGCAAAGGGACAGGAGGACCTTCCTACGAGCAGTACTTC
TRBV2	TRBD2	-	TRBJ2-5	CASTPLRSGREETQYF	TGTGCCAGCACCCCCCTCCGTAGCGGGAGAGAAGAGACCCAGTACTTC
TRBV18	-	once	TRBJ2-5	CASSPTQGETQYF	TGTGCCAGCTCACCCACCCAAGGGGAGACCCAGTACTTC
TRBV7-2	-	-	TRBJ2-3	CASSLESPDTQYF	TGTGCCAGCAGCTTAGAGTCGCCAGATACGCAGTATTTT
TRBV7-9	-	-	TRBJ1-3	CASSPRGDTIYF	TGTGCCAGCAGCCCGAGGGGGGACACCATATATTTT
TRBV7-2	-	-	TRBJ2-2	CASSLAIGSSGELFF	TGTGCCAGCAGCTTAGCGATCGGGAGCTCCGGGGAGCTGTTTTTT
TRBV13	-	-	TRBJ2-1	CASTLEARYNEQFF	TGTGCCAGTACACTGGAGGCGCGCTACAATGAGCAGTTCTTC
TRBV6-5	TRBD1	once	TRBJ1-5	CASKGTGVGQPQHF	TGTGCCAGCAAGGGGACAGGGGTGGGTCAGCCCCAGCATTTT
TRBV7-9	TRBD1	-	TRBJ1-6	CASSLYSLGQHSPLHF	TGTGCCAGCAGCTTATACAGTCTGGGACAGCATTCACCCCTCCACTTT
TRBV28	-	-	TRBJ2-7	CASSFFGESSSYEQYF	TGTGCCAGCAGTTTCTTTGGGGAGAGCAGCTCCTACGAGCAGTACTTC
TRBV7-9	TRBD2	-	TRBJ2-7	CATTGTRFSYEQYF	TGTGCCACTACCGGGACTAGGTTCTCCTACGAGCAGTACTTC
TRBV4-3	-	-	TRBJ1-6	CASSQNPRGRDSPLHF	TGCGCCAGCAGCCAGAATCCTAGGGGTCGAGATTCACCCCTCCACTTT